This paragraph reports one T cell receptor beta chain. The germline V and J ends were trimmed by 4 bases and 2 bases, with 2 bases remaining between them. The CDR3 covers 11 residues. The V gene's germline CDR1 is MGHDK and CDR2 SYGVNS. Generated by immunoSEQ multiplex PCR, the TCRdb table keeps only in-frame clones and is missing some. The sample includes fewer than 200,000 clones, 85% to 95% seen only once; the top ten take 4.1%. This sample was taken from a study of control samples from healthy donors and cancer patients. The chain is built from TRBV25-1 and TRBJ1-2; D remains unclear. Sequenced input: blood. This receptor was identified in a woman between 55 and 75 years old in good health. CDR3 region: CASSGNYGYTF. CDR3 nucleotide sequence: TGTGCCAGCAGTGGGAACTATGGCTACACCTTC.